Listed below are T cell receptor beta chains from one sample, sequenced in a study of blood T cell repertoires in COVID-19. Assay: immunoSEQ multiplex PCR; the TCRdb copy retains only in-frame clones and omits some. The repertoire includes 84,000 or so clones, 65% to 85% of them detected once, and approximately 10% sits in the top ten. Sequenced input: peripheral blood. These receptors all stem from a man between 65 and 80 years old with acute or convalescent COVID-19. CDR3s include the opening cysteine and the closing phenylalanine or tryptophan. A D gene is named only where the DNA matches it firmly. Only part of the rows carry a size: once, few, many, or a class if the clone is expanded.

size	D	V	J	CDR3	DNA
NA	TRBD1	TRBV6-6	TRBJ2-5	CASSYDRGLGETQYF	TGTGCCAGCAGTTACGACAGGGGCCTAGGAGAGACCCAGTACTTC
NA	NA	TRBV11-2	TRBJ2-2	CASSPLAKLAGELFF	TGTGCCAGCAGCCCTTTGGCAAAATTGGCCGGGGAGCTGTTTTTT
NA	NA	TRBV28	TRBJ2-3	CASSGRGDTQYF	TGTGCCAGCAGCGGGAGAGGAGATACGCAGTATTTT
NA	NA	TRBV3-1/TRBV3-2	TRBJ1-2	CASSQGGRGYTF	TGTGCCAGCAGCCAAGGGGGGAGGGGCTACACCTTC
NA	NA	TRBV27	TRBJ1-2	CASSPEGDSYTF	TGTGCCAGCAGTCCCGAGGGAGACAGCTACACCTTC
NA	NA	TRBV28	TRBJ1-2	CASSHPDRFHGYTF	TGTGCCAGCAGTCACCCCGACAGGTTCCATGGCTACACCTTC
once	NA	TRBV10-3	TRBJ2-2	CAIKGDIDTGELFF	TGTGCCATCAAGGGGGACATTGACACCGGGGAGCTGTTTTTT
NA	TRBD1	TRBV29-1	TRBJ1-1	CSAGQGAITEAFF	TGCAGCGCCGGACAGGGGGCGATCACTGAAGCTTTCTTT
NA	TRBD1	TRBV24-1	TRBJ1-1	CATSVPGRGADTEAFF	TGTGCCACCAGTGTACCCGGCAGGGGGGCGGACACTGAAGCTTTCTTT
NA	NA	TRBV5-6	TRBJ1-2	CASTLVGGVNYGYTF	TGTGCCAGCACCCTCGTTGGGGGGGTTAACTATGGCTACACCTTC